The following is a T cell receptor beta chain sequence with its context. As yet, its antigen is unknown. Libraries were prepared by immunoSEQ multiplex PCR; TCRdb keeps only in-frame clonotypes and omits some of them. Of about 140,000 clones listed, approximately 95% were seen once; the top ten hold 0.85% to 0.95%. This specimen belongs to a study of T cell responses to AZD1222 COVID-19 vaccine. General observations from the study: Only 5 or 6 AZD1222 recipients were seropositive at baseline. Regions 160-218 and 743-854 dominated among vaccine-associated CD4 TCRs spanning spike. Breadth and depth of Spike-specific TCRs rose after two AZD1222 doses. Most donors were white British, females outnumbered males, and clonal diversity was possibly underestimated.

The sequence came from an adult in good health. This material consisted of peripheral blood, taken on day 0 of MenACWY control vaccination.

The CDR3 sequence: CASSQDRDRWFYGYTF. In DNA, the CDR3 is TGTGCCAGCAGCCAAGACCGGGACAGGTGGTTTTATGGCTACACCTTC. The rearrangement links TRBV3-1 (or the pseudogene TRBV3-2) to TRBJ1-2; the match to TRBD1 covers 8 bases. Trimming at V came to 0 bases and at J to 5 bases, leaving 8 bases not matched to a gene. This CDR3 region has 16 residues. Germline CDR1 and CDR2: LGHDT and YNNKEL (reference sequence).